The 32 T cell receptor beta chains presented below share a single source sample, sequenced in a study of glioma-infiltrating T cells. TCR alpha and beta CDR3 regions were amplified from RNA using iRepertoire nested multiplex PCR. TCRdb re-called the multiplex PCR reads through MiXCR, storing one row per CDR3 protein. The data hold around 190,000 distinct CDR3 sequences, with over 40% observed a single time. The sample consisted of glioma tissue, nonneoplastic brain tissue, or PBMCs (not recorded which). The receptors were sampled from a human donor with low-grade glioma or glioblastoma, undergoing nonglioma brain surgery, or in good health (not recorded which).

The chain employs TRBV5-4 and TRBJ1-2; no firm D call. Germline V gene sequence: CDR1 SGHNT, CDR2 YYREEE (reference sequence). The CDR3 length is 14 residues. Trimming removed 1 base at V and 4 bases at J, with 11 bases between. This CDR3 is CASSLRSPSYGYTF. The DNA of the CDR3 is TGTGCCAGCAGCTTGCGGTCTCCCAGCTATGGCTACACCTTC.

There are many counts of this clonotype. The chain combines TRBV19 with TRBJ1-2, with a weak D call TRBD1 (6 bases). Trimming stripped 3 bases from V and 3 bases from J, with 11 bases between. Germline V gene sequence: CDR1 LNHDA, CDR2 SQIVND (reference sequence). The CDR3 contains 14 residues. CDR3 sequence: CASSILRTDYGYTF. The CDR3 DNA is TGTGCCAGTAGTATCCTAAGGACAGACTATGGCTACACCTTC.

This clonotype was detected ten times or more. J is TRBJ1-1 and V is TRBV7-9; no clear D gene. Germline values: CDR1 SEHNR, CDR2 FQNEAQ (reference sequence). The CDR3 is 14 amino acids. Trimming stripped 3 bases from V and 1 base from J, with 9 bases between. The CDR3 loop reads CASSLYPANTEAFF. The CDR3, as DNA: TGTGCCAGCAGCTTGTACCCGGCGAACACTGAAGCTTTCTTT.

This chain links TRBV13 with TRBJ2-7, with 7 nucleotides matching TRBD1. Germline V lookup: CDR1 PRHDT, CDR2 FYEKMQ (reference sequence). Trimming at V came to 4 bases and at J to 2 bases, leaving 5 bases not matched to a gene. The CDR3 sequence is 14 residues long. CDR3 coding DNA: TGTGCCAGCAGCTACCAAGGGACAGCCTACGAGCAGTACTTC. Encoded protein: CASSYQGTAYEQYF.

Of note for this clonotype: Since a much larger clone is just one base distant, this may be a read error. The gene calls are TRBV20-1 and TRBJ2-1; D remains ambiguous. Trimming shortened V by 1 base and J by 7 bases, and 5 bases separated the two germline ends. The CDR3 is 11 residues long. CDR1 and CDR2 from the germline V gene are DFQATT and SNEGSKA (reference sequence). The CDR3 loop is CSARVENEQFF. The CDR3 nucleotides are TGCAGTGCTAGAGTGGAGAATGAGCAGTTCTTC.

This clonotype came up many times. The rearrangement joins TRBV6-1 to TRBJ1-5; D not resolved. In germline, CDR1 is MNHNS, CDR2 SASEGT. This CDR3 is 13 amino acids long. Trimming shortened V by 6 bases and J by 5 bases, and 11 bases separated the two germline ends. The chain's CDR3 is CASSPPSDQPQHF. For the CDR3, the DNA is TGTGCCAGCAGCCCACCAAGTGATCAGCCCCAGCATTTT.

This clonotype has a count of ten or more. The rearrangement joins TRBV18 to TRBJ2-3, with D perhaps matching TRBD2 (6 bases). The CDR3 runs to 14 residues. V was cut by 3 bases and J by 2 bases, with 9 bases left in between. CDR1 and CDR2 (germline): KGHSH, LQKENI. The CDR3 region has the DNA TGTGCCAGCTCACCCGGGACTCCCACAGATACGCAGTATTTT. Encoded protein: CASSPGTPTDTQYF.

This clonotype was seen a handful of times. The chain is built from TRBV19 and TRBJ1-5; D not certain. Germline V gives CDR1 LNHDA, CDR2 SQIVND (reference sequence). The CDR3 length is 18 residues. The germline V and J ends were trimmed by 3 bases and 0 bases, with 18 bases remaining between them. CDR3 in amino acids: CASSISHSFPYSNQPQHF. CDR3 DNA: TGTGCCAGTAGTATTAGCCACAGCTTCCCCTATAGCAATCAGCCCCAGCATTTT. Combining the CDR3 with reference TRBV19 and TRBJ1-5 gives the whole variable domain DGGITQSPKYLFRKEGQNVTLSCEQNLNHDAMYWYRQDPGQGLRLIYYSQIVNDFQKGDIAEGYSVSREKKESFPLTVTSAQKNPTAFYLCASSISHSFPYSNQPQHFGDGTRLSIL.

The chain's CDR3 is CASSPLNRPSGATYEQYF. The CDR3 coding sequence is TGTGCCAGCAGCCCCCTAAACCGACCGAGCGGGGCGACCTACGAGCAGTACTTC. The V call is TRBV11-2, the J call TRBJ2-7; the match to TRBD2 covers 7 bases. J was trimmed by 2 bases and V by 5 bases; bases with no gene match: 18. The CDR3 sequence is 18 residues long. CDR1 SGHAT and CDR2 FQNNGV come from the germline V gene.

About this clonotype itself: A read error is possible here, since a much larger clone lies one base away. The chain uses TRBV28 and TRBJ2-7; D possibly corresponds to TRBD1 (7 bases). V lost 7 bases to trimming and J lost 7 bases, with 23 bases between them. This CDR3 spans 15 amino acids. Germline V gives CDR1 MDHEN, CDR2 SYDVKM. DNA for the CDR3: TGTGCCAGCACCCCCGGGCAGGGGGGATACAATGAGCAGTACTTC. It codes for CASTPGQGGYNEQYF.

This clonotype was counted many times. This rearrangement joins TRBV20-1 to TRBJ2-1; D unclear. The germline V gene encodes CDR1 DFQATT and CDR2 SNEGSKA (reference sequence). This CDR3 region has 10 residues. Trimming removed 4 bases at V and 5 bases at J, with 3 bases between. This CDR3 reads CSATNNEQFF. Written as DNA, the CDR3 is TGCAGTGCTACTAACAATGAGCAGTTCTTC.

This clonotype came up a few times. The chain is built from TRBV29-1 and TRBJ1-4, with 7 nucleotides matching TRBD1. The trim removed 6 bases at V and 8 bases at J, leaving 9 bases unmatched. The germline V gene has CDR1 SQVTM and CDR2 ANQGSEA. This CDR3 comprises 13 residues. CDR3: CSVRGIGGEKLFF. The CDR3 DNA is TGCAGCGTGAGGGGAATAGGGGGCGAAAAACTGTTTTTT.

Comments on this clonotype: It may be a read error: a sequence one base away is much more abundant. CDR3 nucleotide sequence: TGTGCCAGCAGCCGCGGGTGGGGGCAAGAGACCCAGTACTTC. This sequence encodes CASSRGWGQETQYF. The chain couples TRBV28 to TRBJ2-5; D possibly matches TRBD1 or TRBD2 (5 bases each). The germline gives CDR1 MDHEN, CDR2 SYDVKM. The CDR3 has 14 amino acids. Trimming cost V 6 bases and J 2 bases, with 13 bases left between them.

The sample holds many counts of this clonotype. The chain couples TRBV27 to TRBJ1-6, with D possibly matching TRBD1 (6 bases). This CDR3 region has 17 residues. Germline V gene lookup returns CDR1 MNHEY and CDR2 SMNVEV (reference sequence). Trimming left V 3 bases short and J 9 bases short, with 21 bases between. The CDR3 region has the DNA TGTGCCAGCAGTTTTGGGTGGACTGCGGCAGGGGCTTCACCCCTCCACTTT. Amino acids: CASSFGWTAAGASPLHF.

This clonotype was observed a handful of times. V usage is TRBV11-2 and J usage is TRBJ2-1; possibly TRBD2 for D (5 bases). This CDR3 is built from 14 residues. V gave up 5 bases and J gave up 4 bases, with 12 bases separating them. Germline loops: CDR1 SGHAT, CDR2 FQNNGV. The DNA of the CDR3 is TGTGCCAGCAGCAATCGGTGGAGGTACAATGAGCAGTTCTTC. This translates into CASSNRWRYNEQFF.

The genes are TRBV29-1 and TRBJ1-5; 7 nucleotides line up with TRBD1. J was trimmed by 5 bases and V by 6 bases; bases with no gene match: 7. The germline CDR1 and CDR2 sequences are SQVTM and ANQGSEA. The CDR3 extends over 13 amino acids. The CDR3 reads CSVQTGTDQPQHF. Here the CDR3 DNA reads TGCAGCGTCCAGACAGGGACTGATCAGCCCCAGCATTTT.

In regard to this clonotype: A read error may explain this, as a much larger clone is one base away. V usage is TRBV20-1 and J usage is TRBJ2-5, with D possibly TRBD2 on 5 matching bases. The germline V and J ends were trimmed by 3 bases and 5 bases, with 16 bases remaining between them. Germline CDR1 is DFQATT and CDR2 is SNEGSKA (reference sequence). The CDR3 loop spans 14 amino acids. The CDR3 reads CSASDLALVETQYF. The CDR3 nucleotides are TGCAGTGCTAGTGACCTAGCCCTAGTCGAGACCCAGTACTTC.

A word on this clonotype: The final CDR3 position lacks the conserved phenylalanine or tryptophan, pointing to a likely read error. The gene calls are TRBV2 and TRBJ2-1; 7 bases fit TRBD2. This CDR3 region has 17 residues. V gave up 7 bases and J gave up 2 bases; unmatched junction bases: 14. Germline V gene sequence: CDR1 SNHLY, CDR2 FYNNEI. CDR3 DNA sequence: TGTGCCAGCAAACGGGTTGGCCTAGCGGAGACCTACAATGAGCAGTTCTTA. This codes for CASKRVGLAETYNEQFL.

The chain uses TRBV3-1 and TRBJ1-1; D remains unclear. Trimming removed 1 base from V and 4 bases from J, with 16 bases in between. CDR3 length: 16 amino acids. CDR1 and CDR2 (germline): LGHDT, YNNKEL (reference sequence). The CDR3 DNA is TGTGCCAGCAGCCAAGGATTTGGGCGTGCGGGCACTGAAGCTTTCTTT. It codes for CASSQGFGRAGTEAFF.

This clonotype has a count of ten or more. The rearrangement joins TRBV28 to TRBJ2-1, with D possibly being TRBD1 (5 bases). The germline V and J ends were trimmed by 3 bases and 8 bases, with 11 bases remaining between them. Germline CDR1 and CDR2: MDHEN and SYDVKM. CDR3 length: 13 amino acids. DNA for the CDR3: TGTGCCAGCAGTTTGAGAACAGGCGATGAGCAGTTCTTC. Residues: CASSLRTGDEQFF.

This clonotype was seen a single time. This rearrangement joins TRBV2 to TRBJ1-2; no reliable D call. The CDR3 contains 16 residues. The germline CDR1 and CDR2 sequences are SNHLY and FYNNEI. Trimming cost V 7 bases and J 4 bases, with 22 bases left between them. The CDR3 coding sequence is TGTGCCAGCATTGCTACTTACAGTGCTGAGAGCTATGGCTACACCTTC. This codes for CASIATYSAESYGYTF.

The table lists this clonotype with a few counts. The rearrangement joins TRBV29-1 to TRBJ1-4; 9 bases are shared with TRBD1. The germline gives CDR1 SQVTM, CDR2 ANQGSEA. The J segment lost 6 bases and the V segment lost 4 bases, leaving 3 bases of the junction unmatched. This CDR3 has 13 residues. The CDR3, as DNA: TGCAGCGTTGGACAGGGGGGAGATGAAAAACTGTTTTTT. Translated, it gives CSVGQGGDEKLFF.

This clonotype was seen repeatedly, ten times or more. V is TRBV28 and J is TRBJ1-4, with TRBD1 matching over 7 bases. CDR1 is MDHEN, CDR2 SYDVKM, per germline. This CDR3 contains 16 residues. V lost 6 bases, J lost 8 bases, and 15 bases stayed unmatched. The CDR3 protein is CASSPETGSIVEKLFF. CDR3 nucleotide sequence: TGTGCCAGCAGCCCTGAGACAGGGAGTATAGTCGAAAAACTGTTTTTT.

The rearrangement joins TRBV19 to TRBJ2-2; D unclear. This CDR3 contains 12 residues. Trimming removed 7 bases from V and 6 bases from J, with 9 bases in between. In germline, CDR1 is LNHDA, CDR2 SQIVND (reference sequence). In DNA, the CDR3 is TGTGCCAGTAATGTGGGCGCCGGGGAGCTGTTTTTT. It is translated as CASNVGAGELFF. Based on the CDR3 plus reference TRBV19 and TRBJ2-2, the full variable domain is DGGITQSPKYLFRKEGQNVTLSCEQNLNHDAMYWYRQDPGQGLRLIYYSQIVNDFQKGDIAEGYSVSREKKESFPLTVTSAQKNPTAFYLCASNVGAGELFFGEGSRLTVL.

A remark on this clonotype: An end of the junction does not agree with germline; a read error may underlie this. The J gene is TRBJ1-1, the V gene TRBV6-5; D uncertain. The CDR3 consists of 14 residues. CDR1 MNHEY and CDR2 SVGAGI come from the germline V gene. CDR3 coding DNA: TGTGCCAGCAGTTACTCGAGAGGGAACACTGGAGCTTTCTTC. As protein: CASSYSRGNTGAFF.

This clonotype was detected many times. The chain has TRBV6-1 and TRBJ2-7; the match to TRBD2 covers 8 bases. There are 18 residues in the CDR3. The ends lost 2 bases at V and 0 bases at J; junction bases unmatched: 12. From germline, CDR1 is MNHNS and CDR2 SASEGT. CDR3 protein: CASSERAGSGILSYEQYF. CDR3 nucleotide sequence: TGTGCCAGCAGTGAAAGAGCTGGTAGCGGGATCCTCTCCTACGAGCAGTACTTC.

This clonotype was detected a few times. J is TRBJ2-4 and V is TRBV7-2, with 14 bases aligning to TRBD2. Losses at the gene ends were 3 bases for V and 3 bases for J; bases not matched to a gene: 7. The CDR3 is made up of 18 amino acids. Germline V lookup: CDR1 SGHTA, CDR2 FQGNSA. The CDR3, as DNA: TGTGCCAGCAGCTTGGGGACTAGCGGGAGAGGAGGCAAAAACATTCAGTACTTC. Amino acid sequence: CASSLGTSGRGGKNIQYF.

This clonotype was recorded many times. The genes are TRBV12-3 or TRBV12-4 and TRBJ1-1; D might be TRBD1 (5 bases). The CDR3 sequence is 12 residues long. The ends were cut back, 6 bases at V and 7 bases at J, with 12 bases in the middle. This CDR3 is CASRRDYLEAFF. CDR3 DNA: TGTGCCAGCAGACGGGACTACCTTGAAGCTTTCTTT.

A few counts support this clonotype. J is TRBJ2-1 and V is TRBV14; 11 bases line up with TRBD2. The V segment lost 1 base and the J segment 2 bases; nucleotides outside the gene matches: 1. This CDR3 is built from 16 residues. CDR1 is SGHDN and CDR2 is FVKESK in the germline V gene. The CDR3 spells CASSQAGLAAYNEQFF. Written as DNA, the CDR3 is TGTGCCAGCAGCCAAGCGGGACTAGCGGCCTACAATGAGCAGTTCTTC. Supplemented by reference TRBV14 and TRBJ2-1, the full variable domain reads EAGVTQFPSHSVIEKGQTVTLRCDPISGHDNLYWYRRVMGKEIKFLLHFVKESKQDESGMPNNRFLAERTGGTYSTLKVQPAELEDSGVYFCASSQAGLAAYNEQFFGPGTRLTVL.

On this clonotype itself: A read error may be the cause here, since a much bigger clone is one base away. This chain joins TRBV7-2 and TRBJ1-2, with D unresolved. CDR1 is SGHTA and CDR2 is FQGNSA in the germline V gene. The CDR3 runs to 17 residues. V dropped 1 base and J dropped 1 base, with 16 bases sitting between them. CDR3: CASSLGIRMGDNYGYTF. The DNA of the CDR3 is TGTGCCAGCAGCTTAGGTATTAGAATGGGAGATAACTATGGCTACACCTTC. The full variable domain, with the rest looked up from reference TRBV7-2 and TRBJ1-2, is GAGVSQSPSNKVTEKGKDVELRCDPISGHTALYWYRQSLGQGLEFLIYFQGNSAPDKSGLPSDRFSAERTGGSVSTLTIQRTQQEDSAVYLCASSLGIRMGDNYGYTFGSGTRLTVV.

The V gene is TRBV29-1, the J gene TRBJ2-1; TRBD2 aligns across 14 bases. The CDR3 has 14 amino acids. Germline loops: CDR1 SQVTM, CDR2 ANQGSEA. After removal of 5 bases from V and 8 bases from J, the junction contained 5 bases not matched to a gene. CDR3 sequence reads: CSVRTSGGSYEQFF. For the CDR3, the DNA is TGCAGCGTTCGGACTAGCGGGGGGTCCTATGAGCAGTTCTTC.

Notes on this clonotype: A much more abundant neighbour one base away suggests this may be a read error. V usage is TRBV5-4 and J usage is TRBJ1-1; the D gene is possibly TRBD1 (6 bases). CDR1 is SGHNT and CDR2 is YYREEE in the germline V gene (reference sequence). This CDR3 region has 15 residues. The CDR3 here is CASILDQGRDTEAFF. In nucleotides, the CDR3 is TGTGCCAGCATCTTGGATCAGGGGAGAGACACTGAAGCTTTCTTT. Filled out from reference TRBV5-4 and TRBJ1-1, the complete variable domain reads ETGVTQSPTHLIKTRGQQVTLRCSSQSGHNTVSWYQQALGQGPQFIFQYYREEENGRGNFPPRFSGLQFPNYSSELNVNALELDDSALYLCASILDQGRDTEAFFGQGTRLTVV.